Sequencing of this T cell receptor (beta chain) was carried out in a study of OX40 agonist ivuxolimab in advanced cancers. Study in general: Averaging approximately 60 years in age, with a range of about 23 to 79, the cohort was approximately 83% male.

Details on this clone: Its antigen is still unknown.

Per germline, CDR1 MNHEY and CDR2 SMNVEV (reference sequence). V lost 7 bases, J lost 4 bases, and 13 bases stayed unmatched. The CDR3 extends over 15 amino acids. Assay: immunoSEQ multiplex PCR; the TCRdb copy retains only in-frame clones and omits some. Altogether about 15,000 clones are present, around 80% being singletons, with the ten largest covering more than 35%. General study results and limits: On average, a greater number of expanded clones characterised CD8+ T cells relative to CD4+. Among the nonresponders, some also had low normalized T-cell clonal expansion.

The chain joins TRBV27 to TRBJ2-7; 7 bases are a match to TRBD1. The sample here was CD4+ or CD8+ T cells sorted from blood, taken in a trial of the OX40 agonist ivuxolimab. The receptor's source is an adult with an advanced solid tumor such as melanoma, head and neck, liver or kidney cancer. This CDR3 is CASTSDGAGGYEQYF. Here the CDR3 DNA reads TGTGCCAGCACCTCAGACGGGGCAGGGGGATACGAGCAGTACTTC.